Described below is a single T cell receptor (beta chain) sequence and its context. What it recognizes is unknown. The data derive from a study of identical twins' blood T cells. Three pairs of healthy female monozygous twins were the donors. The CDR3 runs 16 residues. Germline loops: CDR1 SGHAT, CDR2 FQNNGV. Unmatched junction bases numbered 8, after V lost 5 bases and J lost 4 bases. TCRdb re-called the 5' RACE reads through MiXCR, storing one row per CDR3 protein. Among 350,000 to 400,000 distinct CDR3 sequences, roughly 27% were seen once, and the ten largest hold roughly 5.5%. Whole-study results and caveats: Twin repertoire similarity may partly reflect shared environment. Abundant TCRbeta CDR3s overlapped more between twins than with unrelated donors. Out-of-frame TCRbeta clonotypes reportedly had markedly more similar V usage in twins than unrelated donors.

This receptor was obtained from a woman aged 18-49 years in good health. The V call is TRBV11-2, the J call TRBJ1-4; 9 bases line up with TRBD1. The specimen was PBMCs. The DNA of the CDR3 is TGTGCCAGCAGCCTCGGGACAGGGTCTGTTAATGAAAAACTGTTTTTT. The encoded protein is CASSLGTGSVNEKLFF. Combining the CDR3 with reference TRBV11-2 and TRBJ1-4 gives the whole variable domain EAGVAQSPRYKIIEKRQSVAFWCNPISGHATLYWYQQILGQGPKLLIQFQNNGVVDDSQLPKDRFSAERLKGVDSTLKIQPAKLEDSAVYLCASSLGTGSVNEKLFFGSGTQLSVL.